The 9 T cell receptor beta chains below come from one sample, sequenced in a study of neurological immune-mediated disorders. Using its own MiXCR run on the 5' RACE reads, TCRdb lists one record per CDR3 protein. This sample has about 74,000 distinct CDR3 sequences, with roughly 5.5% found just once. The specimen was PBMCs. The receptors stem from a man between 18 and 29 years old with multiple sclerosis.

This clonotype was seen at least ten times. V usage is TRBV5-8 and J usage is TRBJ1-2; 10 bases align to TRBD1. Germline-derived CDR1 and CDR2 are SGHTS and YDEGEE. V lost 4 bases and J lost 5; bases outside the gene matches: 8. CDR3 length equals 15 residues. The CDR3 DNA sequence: TGTGCCAGCAGCCGTCGAAAGGGACAGGGGTATGGCTACACCTTC. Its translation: CASSRRKGQGYGYTF.

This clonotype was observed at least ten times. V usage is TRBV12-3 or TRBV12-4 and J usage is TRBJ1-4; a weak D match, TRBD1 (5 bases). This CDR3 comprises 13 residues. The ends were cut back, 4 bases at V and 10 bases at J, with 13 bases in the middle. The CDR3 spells CASSSEPGGKLFF. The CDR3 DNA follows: TGTGCCAGCAGTTCGGAACCGGGGGGAAAACTGTTTTTT.

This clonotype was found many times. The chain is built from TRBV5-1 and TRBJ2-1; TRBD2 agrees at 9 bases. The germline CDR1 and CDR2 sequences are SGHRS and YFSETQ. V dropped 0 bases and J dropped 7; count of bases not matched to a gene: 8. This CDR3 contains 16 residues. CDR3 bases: TGCGCCAGCAGCTTGGGGGAGCGGGGGGCAAAAAATGAGCAGTTCTTC. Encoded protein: CASSLGERGAKNEQFF.

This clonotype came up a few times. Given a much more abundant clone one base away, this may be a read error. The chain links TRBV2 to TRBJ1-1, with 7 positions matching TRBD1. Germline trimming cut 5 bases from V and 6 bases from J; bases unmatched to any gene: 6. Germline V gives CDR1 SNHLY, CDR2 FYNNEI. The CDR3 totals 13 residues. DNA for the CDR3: TGTGCCAGCAGTACCAAACAGGGGCCTGAAGCTTTCTTT. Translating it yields CASSTKQGPEAFF.

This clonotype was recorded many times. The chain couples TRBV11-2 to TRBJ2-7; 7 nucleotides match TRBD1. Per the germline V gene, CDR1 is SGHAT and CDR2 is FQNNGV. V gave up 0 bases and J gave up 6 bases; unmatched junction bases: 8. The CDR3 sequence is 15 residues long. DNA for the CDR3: TGTGCCAGCAGCTTAGACGGCCGCGCAGGGGGCGAGCAGTACTTC. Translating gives CASSLDGRAGGEQYF.

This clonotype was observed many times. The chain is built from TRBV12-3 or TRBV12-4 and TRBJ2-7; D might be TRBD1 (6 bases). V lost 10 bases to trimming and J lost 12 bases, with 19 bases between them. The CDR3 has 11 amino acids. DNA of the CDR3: TGTGCCACTTCCGGGCAGGGGAATCTGTACTTC. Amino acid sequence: CATSGQGNLYF.

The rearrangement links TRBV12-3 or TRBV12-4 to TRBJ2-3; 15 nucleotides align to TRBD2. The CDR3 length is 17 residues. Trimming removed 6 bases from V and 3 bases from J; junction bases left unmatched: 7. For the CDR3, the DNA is TGTGCCAGCAGCGGGACTAGCGGGAGGATGAGAACAGATACGCAGTATTTT. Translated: CASSGTSGRMRTDTQYF.

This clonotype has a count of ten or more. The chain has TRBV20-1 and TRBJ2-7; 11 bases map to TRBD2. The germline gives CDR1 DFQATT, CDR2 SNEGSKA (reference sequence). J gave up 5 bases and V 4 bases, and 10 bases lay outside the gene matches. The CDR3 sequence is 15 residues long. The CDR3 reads CSAIPSGGSPNEQYF. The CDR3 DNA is TGCAGTGCTATTCCTAGCGGGGGGAGTCCCAACGAGCAGTACTTC.

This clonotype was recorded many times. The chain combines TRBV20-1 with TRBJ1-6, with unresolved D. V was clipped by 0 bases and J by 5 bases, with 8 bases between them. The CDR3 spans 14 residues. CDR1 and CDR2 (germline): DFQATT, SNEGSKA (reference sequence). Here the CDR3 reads CSARDPNNNSPLHF. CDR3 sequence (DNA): TGCAGTGCTAGAGATCCGAACAATAATTCACCCCTCCACTTT.